The clone carrying this TCR beta chain turned up a few times. Its antigen is not identified. This sample is part of a study of CD8 T cells in ankylosing spondylitis. Points from the study as a whole: Significantly higher representation of disease-linked clones was reported for matched ankylosing spondylitis synovial fluid. Some of the motif variants had earlier been found in reactive arthritis patients' fluid and blood. Within ankylosing spondylitis blood, a TCR beta motif made up of roughly eight highly homologous variants appeared to be characteristic.

It was by quantitative 5'-RACE with molecular barcodes that TCR beta libraries were made. TCRdb reprocessed the 5' RACE reads with MiXCR, giving one entry per CDR3 protein. This table holds around 770,000 distinct CDR3 sequences, about 10% found once. The J segment lost 5 bases and the V segment lost 0 bases, leaving 4 bases of the junction unmatched. From germline, CDR1 is SGHNT and CDR2 YENEEA. The CDR3 runs 15 residues. This receptor was taken from a male donor with ankylosing spondylitis. The chain employs TRBV11-3 and TRBJ2-1; TRBD2 matches 7 bases. The specimen was blood, either unsorted or a sorted T cell fraction (not recorded which). CDR3: CASSLDPSGNNEQFF. Here the CDR3 DNA reads TGTGCCAGCAGCTTAGATCCTAGCGGAAACAATGAGCAGTTCTTC. Full variable domain (rest looked up from reference TRBV11-3 and TRBJ2-1): EAGVVQSPRYKIIEKKQPVAFWCNPISGHNTLYWYLQNLGQGPELLIRYENEEAVDDSQLPKDRFSAERLKGVDSTLKIQPAELGDSAVYLCASSLDPSGNNEQFFGPGTRLTVL.